Listed below are T cell receptor beta chains from one sample, sequenced in a study of blood T cell repertoires in COVID-19. The repertoire was sequenced with immunoSEQ multiplex PCR; TCRdb's copy has only in-frame clones and lacks some. This sample has 90,000 to 100,000 clones, with roughly 85% found just once. The source material was peripheral blood. The receptors were sampled from a man older than 75 with acute or convalescent COVID-19. Each CDR3 is given with its conserved first and last residue. D genes are given only for firm matches. Clone size is not always given. Where it is, it says once, few, many or a class for expanded clones.

CASSQNSYEQYF	TGTGCCAGCAGTCAAAACTCCTACGAGCAGTACTTC	-	-	TRBV27	TRBJ2-7
CATSRVLGSGNTIYF	TGTGCCACCAGCAGGGTCCTCGGGTCTGGAAACACCATATATTTT	-	-	TRBV15	TRBJ1-3
CTWSVARFTDTQYF	TGTACCTGGAGTGTAGCGAGGTTCACAGATACGCAGTATTTT	-	-	TRBV30	TRBJ2-3
CASGGQYTEAFF	TGTGCCAGCGGGGGACAGTACACTGAAGCTTTCTTT	TRBD1	-	TRBV28	TRBJ1-1
CASSLRPDRGGQTQYF	TGTGCCAGCAGCCTCCGCCCCGACAGGGGAGGACAGACCCAGTACTTC	TRBD1	-	TRBV7-3	TRBJ2-5
CASSLLSRSSGPQHF	TGTGCCAGCAGTTTATTGTCCCGCAGCTCGGGGCCCCAGCATTTT	-	-	TRBV28	TRBJ1-5
CASSPRGLTYNEQFF	TGTGCCAGCAGCCCCCGGGGTTTGACCTACAATGAGCAGTTCTTC	-	-	TRBV27	TRBJ2-1
CASHSGTNRGTGELFF	TGTGCCAGCCACAGCGGGACCAACCGGGGCACCGGGGAGCTGTTTTTT	TRBD2	once	TRBV9	TRBJ2-2
CASRGREGYNEQFF	TGTGCCAGCAGGGGGCGGGAGGGGTACAATGAGCAGTTCTTC	TRBD2	few	TRBV7-9	TRBJ2-1
CASSLDGYGNQPQHF	TGTGCCAGCAGTTTAGACGGGTATGGCAATCAGCCCCAGCATTTT	-	-	TRBV28	TRBJ1-5
CASSPGTGGGEQFF	TGTGCCAGCAGTCCCGGGACAGGGGGCGGTGAGCAGTTCTTC	TRBD1	-	TRBV6-5	TRBJ2-1
CASSLSGRRTDTQYF	TGTGCCAGCAGCTTAAGCGGGAGGCGCACAGATACGCAGTATTTT	TRBD2	-	TRBV7-3	TRBJ2-3
CSVVGQGVGNTIYF	TGCAGCGTTGTGGGACAGGGGGTTGGAAACACCATATATTTT	TRBD1	-	TRBV29-1	TRBJ1-3
CASSLSGTRTEAFF	TGTGCCAGCAGCCTATCCGGGACACGGACTGAAGCTTTCTTT	-	-	TRBV14	TRBJ1-1
CASSLGRGNTEAFF	TGCGCCAGCAGCTTGGGGCGGGGGAACACTGAAGCTTTCTTT	-	-	TRBV5-1	TRBJ1-1
CASSIPSNTDEQFF	TGCGCCAGCAGTATTCCTAGCAACACAGATGAGCAGTTCTTC	-	-	TRBV5-1	TRBJ2-1
CASSLDGREYGYTF	TGCGCCAGCAGCTTGGATGGCAGGGAATATGGCTACACCTTC	-	-	TRBV5-1	TRBJ1-2
CASSQVGLAVYEQYF	TGTGCCAGCAGCCAAGTGGGCCTAGCTGTTTACGAGCAGTACTTC	-	-	TRBV4-2	TRBJ2-7
CASSRGTGGEEGYTF	TGTGCCAGCAGTAGGGGGACAGGGGGCGAGGAGGGCTACACCTTC	TRBD1	-	TRBV6-5	TRBJ1-2
CASGEFEDSPLHF	TGTGCCAGTGGGGAGTTTGAGGATTCACCCCTCCACTTT	-	-	TRBV19	TRBJ1-6
CASRDQGIEETQYF	TGTGCCAGTAGAGACCAGGGTATAGAAGAGACCCAGTACTTC	-	-	TRBV19	TRBJ2-5
CASRVGTGNMEIYNEQFF	TGTGCCAGCAGGGTGGGGACAGGGAATATGGAAATTTACAATGAGCAGTTCTTC	TRBD1	once	TRBV7-9	TRBJ2-1
CASSRQGNNYGYTF	TGTGCCAGTAGCCGACAGGGGAACAACTATGGCTACACCTTC	TRBD1	few	TRBV19	TRBJ1-2
CASSPRRTGELFF	TGTGCCAGCAGCCCGCGGCGTACCGGGGAGCTGTTTTTT	-	-	TRBV7-3	TRBJ2-2
CASSLALGQAFEQYF	TGTGCCAGCAGTTTAGCATTGGGCCAAGCATTCGAGCAGTACTTC	-	-	TRBV27	TRBJ2-7
CASSPGTGGIYEQYF	TGCGCCAGCAGCCCGGGGACAGGGGGCATCTACGAGCAGTACTTC	TRBD1	-	TRBV5-1	TRBJ2-7
CATHGTGHSYEQYF	TGTGCCACGCATGGGACAGGCCACTCCTACGAGCAGTACTTC	TRBD1	once	TRBV19	TRBJ2-7
CSVAVGNQPQHF	TGCAGCGTTGCGGTAGGCAATCAGCCCCAGCATTTT	-	-	TRBV29-1	TRBJ1-5
CASSHPGETLRGYTF	TGTGCCAGCAGCCACCCGGGGGAGACACTGAGGGGCTACACCTTC	-	-	TRBV11-2	TRBJ1-2
CASSPSTANYGYTF	TGTGCCAGCAGCCCCTCTACAGCTAACTATGGCTACACCTTC	-	-	TRBV7-8	TRBJ1-2
CASTRGWSSYEQYF	TGTGCCAGCACGAGGGGGTGGAGCTCCTACGAGCAGTACTTC	-	-	TRBV28	TRBJ2-7
CASSLGTSRDSYEQYF	TGTGCCAGCAGTTTAGGGACTAGCAGGGACTCCTACGAGCAGTACTTC	TRBD2	-	TRBV27	TRBJ2-7
CAWSVNFLANYGYTF	TGTGCCTGGAGTGTAAATTTTTTGGCCAACTATGGCTACACCTTC	-	-	TRBV30	TRBJ1-2
CATQPGQGFYGYTF	TGTGCCACACAGCCGGGACAGGGTTTCTATGGCTACACCTTC	TRBD1	-	TRBV10-3	TRBJ1-2
CASSTTGTGGTQPQHF	TGTGCCAGTAGTACGACCGGGACAGGGGGCACTCAGCCCCAGCATTTT	TRBD1	-	TRBV19	TRBJ1-5
CSVTDIYYLPGDLF	TGCAGCGTAACGGACATTTATTACCTCCCAGGGGATCTCTTT	-	-	TRBV29-1	TRBJ1-1
CASSPFGSEQYF	TGTGCCAGCAGCCCTTTCGGGAGCGAGCAGTACTTC	-	-	TRBV3-1/TRBV3-2	TRBJ2-7
CATSDFVAGQSIEQFF	TGTGCCACCAGTGATTTCGTAGCGGGGCAAAGTATTGAGCAGTTCTTC	TRBD2	-	TRBV24-1	TRBJ2-1
CASSPGTGVQETQYF	TGTGCCAGCAGCCCCGGGACAGGGGTCCAAGAGACCCAGTACTTC	TRBD1	few	TRBV5-6	TRBJ2-5
CASSSQTGANEKLFF	TGTGCCAGCAGCTCCCAGACAGGGGCTAATGAAAAACTGTTTTTT	TRBD1	-	TRBV7-2	TRBJ1-4
CASSKLEAGGSREQYF	TGTGCCAGTAGTAAGTTAGAGGCGGGAGGAAGTCGCGAGCAGTACTTC	TRBD2	-	TRBV19	TRBJ2-7